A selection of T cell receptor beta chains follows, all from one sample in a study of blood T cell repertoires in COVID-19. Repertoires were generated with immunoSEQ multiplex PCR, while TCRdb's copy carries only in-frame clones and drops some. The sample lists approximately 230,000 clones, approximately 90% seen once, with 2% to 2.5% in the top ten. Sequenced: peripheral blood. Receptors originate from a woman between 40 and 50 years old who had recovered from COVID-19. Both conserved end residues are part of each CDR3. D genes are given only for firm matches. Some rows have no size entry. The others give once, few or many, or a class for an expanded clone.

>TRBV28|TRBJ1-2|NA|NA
CAAWGSLLYGYTF
TGTGCCGCCTGGGGCAGCCTCCTCTATGGCTACACCTTC
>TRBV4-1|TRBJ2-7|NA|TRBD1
CASSQVGDRAYEQYF
TGCGCCAGCAGCCAAGTTGGGGACAGAGCCTACGAGCAGTACTTC
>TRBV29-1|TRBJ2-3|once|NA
CSVGQGVADTQYF
TGCAGCGTAGGACAAGGGGTCGCAGATACGCAGTATTTT
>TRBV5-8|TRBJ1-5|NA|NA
CASSPGSTGQPQHF
TGTGCCAGCAGCCCCGGATCGACGGGGCAGCCCCAGCATTTT
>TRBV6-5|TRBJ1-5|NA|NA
CASSYLGEVDQPQHF
TGTGCCAGCAGTTACCTCGGGGAGGTCGATCAGCCCCAGCATTTT
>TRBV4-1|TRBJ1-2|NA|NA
CASSLSGGLYGYTF
TGCGCCAGCAGCCTATCGGGGGGGCTCTATGGCTACACCTTC
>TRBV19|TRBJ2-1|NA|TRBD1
CASSRRTGLGNEQFF
TGTGCCAGTAGTAGGAGGACAGGGCTGGGCAATGAGCAGTTCTTC
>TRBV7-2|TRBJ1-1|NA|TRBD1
CASSPRGGTGARGTEAFF
TGTGCCAGCAGCCCACGTGGAGGGACAGGGGCGCGGGGCACTGAAGCTTTCTTT
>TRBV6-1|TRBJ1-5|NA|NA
CASTEGVWRGGNQPQHF
TGTGCCAGCACTGAGGGGGTGTGGAGGGGCGGCAATCAGCCCCAGCATTTT
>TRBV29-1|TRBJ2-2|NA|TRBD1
CSVYDRDRGSGELFF
TGCAGCGTCTACGACCGGGACAGGGGGTCCGGGGAGCTGTTTTTT
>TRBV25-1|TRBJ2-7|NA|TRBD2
CASSAAGAYEQYF
TGTGCCAGCAGTGCAGCGGGGGCCTACGAGCAGTACTTC
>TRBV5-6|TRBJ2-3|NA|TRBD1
CASSLADRGFSTDTQYF
TGTGCCAGCAGCTTGGCCGACAGGGGGTTTAGCACAGATACGCAGTATTTT
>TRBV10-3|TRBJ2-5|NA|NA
CAISAQASRETQYF
TGTGCCATCAGTGCCCAGGCTAGCCGGGAGACCCAGTACTTC
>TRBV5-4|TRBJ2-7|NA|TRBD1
CASSFYRDRAEQYF
TGTGCCAGCAGCTTTTATCGTGACAGGGCCGAGCAGTACTTC
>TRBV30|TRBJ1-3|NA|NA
CAWGHSGNTIYF
TGTGCCTGGGGGCATTCTGGAAACACCATATATTTT
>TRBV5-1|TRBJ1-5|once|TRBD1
CASSSTGGGQPQHF
TGCGCCAGCAGCTCCACAGGGGGCGGTCAGCCCCAGCATTTT
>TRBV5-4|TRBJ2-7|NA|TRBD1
CASSPTGTGGYEQYF
TGTGCCAGCAGCCCGACCGGGACAGGGGGCTACGAGCAGTACTTC
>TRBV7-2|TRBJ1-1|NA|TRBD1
CASSGGTGVTEAFF
TGTGCCAGCAGCGGCGGGACAGGGGTCACTGAAGCTTTCTTT
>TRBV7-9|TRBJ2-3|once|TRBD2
CASSLGTTSTDTQYF
TGTGCCAGCAGCTTGGGGACTACCAGCACAGATACGCAGTATTTT
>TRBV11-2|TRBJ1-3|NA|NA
CASSTALGDGNTIYF
TGTGCCAGCAGCACTGCCCTTGGAGACGGAAACACCATATATTTT
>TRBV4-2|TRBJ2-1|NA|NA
CASSQAMEALYNEQFF
TGTGCCAGCAGCCAAGCTATGGAGGCCCTCTACAATGAGCAGTTCTTC
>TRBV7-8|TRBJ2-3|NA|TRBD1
CASSLVQGASSDTQYF
TGTGCCAGCAGCTTAGTTCAGGGGGCAAGTTCAGATACGCAGTATTTT
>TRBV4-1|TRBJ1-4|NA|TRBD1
CASSQGSTGINEKLFF
TGCGCCAGCAGCCAAGGCTCGACAGGGATTAATGAAAAACTGTTTTTT
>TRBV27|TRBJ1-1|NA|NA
CASTRRSGLNTEAFF
TGTGCCAGCACCCGGAGATCGGGGTTGAACACTGAAGCTTTCTTT
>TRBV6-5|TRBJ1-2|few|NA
CASSYRRHLPRYGYTF
TGTGCCAGCAGTTACCGCAGACACTTGCCTCGATATGGCTACACCTTC
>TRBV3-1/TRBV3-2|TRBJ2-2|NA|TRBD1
CASRDRNTGELFF
TGTGCCAGCCGGGACAGGAACACCGGGGAGCTGTTTTTT
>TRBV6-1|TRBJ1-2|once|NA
CASSERLYGYTF
TGTGCCAGCAGTGAGCGACTCTATGGCTACACCTTC
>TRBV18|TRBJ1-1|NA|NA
CASSPSNWRSSPEAFF
TGTGCCAGCTCACCAAGTAATTGGCGGAGCTCTCCCGAAGCTTTCTTT
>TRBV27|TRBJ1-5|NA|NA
CASSYRIGGQPQHF
TGTGCCAGCAGCTACAGGATTGGCGGTCAGCCCCAGCATTTT
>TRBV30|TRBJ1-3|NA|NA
CAWGFRGSGNTIYF
TGTGCCTGGGGTTTTCGAGGCTCTGGAAACACCATATATTTT
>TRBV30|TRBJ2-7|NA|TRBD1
CAWSTETGVPFGQYF
TGTGCCTGGAGTACAGAAACAGGGGTACCCTTCGGGCAGTACTTC
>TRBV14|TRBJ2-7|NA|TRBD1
CASSQGGRDRGYEQYF
TGTGCCAGCAGCCAAGGGGGGAGAGACAGGGGCTACGAGCAGTACTTC
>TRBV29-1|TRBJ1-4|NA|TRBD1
CSVEQGAVEEKLFF
TGCAGCGTTGAACAGGGGGCGGTCGAAGAAAAACTGTTTTTT
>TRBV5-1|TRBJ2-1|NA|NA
CASSVTTGTAYNEQFF
TGCGCCAGCAGCGTAACGACAGGGACTGCCTACAATGAGCAGTTCTTC
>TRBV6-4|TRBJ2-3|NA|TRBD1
CASSDRQGTTDTQYF
TGTGCCAGCAGTGACAGACAGGGGACCACAGATACGCAGTATTTT
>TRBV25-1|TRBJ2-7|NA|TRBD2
CASRPSGSYEQYF
TGTGCCAGCAGGCCGAGCGGGAGCTACGAGCAGTACTTC
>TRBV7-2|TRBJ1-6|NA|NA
CASRPQGSSYNSPLHF
TGTGCCAGCAGGCCCCAGGGGAGCTCCTATAATTCACCCCTCCACTTT
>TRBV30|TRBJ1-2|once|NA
CASAPENYGYTF
TGTGCCTCAGCCCCGGAGAACTATGGCTACACCTTC
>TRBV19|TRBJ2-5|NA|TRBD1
CASNNRGPEETQYF
TGTGCCAGTAATAACAGGGGGCCAGAGGAGACCCAGTACTTC
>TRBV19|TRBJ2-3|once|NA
CASSIDWGTSTDTQYF
TGTGCCAGTAGTATAGATTGGGGCACCAGCACAGATACGCAGTATTTT
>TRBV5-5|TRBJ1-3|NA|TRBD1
CASSLGTGGSSSGNTIYF
TGTGCCAGCAGCTTAGGGACAGGGGGCTCCAGCTCTGGAAACACCATATATTTT
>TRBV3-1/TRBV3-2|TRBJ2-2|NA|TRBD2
CASSQDRPGVLAGGPVAGELFF
TGTGCCAGCAGCCAAGATAGGCCAGGGGTACTAGCGGGAGGGCCTGTAGCCGGGGAGCTGTTTTTT
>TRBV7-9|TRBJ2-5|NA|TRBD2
CASIYTHLSGLAEETQYF
TGTGCCAGCATCTATACCCACCTCTCGGGACTAGCGGAAGAGACCCAGTACTTC